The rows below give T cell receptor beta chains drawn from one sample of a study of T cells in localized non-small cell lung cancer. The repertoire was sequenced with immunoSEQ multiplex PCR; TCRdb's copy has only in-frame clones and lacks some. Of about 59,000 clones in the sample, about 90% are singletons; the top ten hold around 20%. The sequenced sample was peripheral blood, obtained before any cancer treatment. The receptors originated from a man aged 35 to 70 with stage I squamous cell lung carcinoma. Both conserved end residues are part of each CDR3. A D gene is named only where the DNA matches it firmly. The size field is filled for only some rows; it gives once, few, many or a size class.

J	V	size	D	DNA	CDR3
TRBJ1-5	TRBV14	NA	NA	TGTGCCAGCAGCCAAGAAATAATGAAGGGGAGTCAGCCCCAGCATTTT	CASSQEIMKGSQPQHF
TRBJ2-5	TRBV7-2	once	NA	TGTGCCAGCAGCCTGGGCTTCGAAGAGACCCAGTACTTC	CASSLGFEETQYF
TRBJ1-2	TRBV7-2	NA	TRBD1	TGTGCCAGCCTGACAGGGGGCAACTATGGCTACACCTTC	CASLTGGNYGYTF
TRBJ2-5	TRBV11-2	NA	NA	TGTGCCAGCAGCTTTGAGTCAGTTCAAGAGACCCAGTACTTC	CASSFESVQETQYF
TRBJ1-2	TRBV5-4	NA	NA	TGTGCCAGCAGCCCCCGGGGGACGAACCCCTATGGCTACACCTTC	CASSPRGTNPYGYTF
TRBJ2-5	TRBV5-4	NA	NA	TGTGCCAGCAGCTTGGCCATGGTGCCGTTTGAGGCCCAGTACTTC	CASSLAMVPFEAQYF
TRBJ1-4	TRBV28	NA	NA	TGTGCCAGCACCCCGGGGAGGACAGCAAATGAAAAACTGTTTTTT	CASTPGRTANEKLFF
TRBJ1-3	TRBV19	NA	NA	TGTGCCAGTAGTATACAGGGCGCTGGAAACACCATATATTTT	CASSIQGAGNTIYF
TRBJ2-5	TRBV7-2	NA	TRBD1	TGTGCCAGCAGCTTAGATCGACAGGGTGAGACCCAGTACTTC	CASSLDRQGETQYF
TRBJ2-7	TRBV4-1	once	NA	TGCGCCAGCAGCCAAGTGACAGGTACGAGCTCCTACGAGCAGTACTTC	CASSQVTGTSSYEQYF
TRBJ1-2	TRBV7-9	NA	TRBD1	TGTGCCAGCAGCCTGGGACAGGAAGCTTATGGCTACACCTTC	CASSLGQEAYGYTF
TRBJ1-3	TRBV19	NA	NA	TGTGCCAGTAGTATGCAATACTCTGGAAACACCATATATTTT	CASSMQYSGNTIYF
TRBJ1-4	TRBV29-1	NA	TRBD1	TGCAGCGGGAGCACAGGGGACGAAAAACTGTTTTTT	CSGSTGDEKLFF
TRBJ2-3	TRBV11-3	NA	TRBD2	TGTGCCAGCAGCTATAGCGGGGATACGCAGTATTTT	CASSYSGDTQYF
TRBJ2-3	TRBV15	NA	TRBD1	TGTGCCACCAGCAGAGACTCCGGGACAGGGGTTACAGATACGCAGTATTTT	CATSRDSGTGVTDTQYF
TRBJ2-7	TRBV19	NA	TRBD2	TGTGCCAGTAGTGACCCGGGACTACCCCCAGTTGAGCAGTACTTC	CASSDPGLPPVEQYF
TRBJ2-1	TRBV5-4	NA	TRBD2	TGTGCCAGCTTCCCGGGACTAGCGGCAATCAATGAGCAGTTCTTC	CASFPGLAAINEQFF
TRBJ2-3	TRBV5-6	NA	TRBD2	TGTGCCAGCAGCTTCGGACTAGCAGCAGATACGCAGTATTTT	CASSFGLAADTQYF
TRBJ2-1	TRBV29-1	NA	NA	TGCAGCGTTGATAAGGACGGACGAGATGAGCAGTTCTTC	CSVDKDGRDEQFF
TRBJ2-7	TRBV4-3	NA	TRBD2	TGCGCCAGCAGCCAAGATGGGGGACTAGCGCAATTGCAGTACTTC	CASSQDGGLAQLQYF
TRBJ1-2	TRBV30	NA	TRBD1	TGTGCCTGGAGTCGATTTCGGGGGACAGGGGGCACAAACTATGGCTACACCTTC	CAWSRFRGTGGTNYGYTF
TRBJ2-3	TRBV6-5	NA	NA	TGTGCCAGCAGGTCCCCCTGGGATACGCAGTATTTT	CASRSPWDTQYF
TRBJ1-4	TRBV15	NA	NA	TGTGCCACCAGCAGAGATCCGGGTTCAGGGGAAAAACTGTTTTTT	CATSRDPGSGEKLFF
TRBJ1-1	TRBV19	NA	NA	TGTGCCAGTAAGAAGGGGACGGTGAACACTGAAGCTTTCTTT	CASKKGTVNTEAFF
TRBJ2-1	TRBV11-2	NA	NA	TGTGCCAGCAGCCACTACCATGAGCAGTTCTTC	CASSHYHEQFF
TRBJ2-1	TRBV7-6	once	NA	TGTGCCAGCCGCGGGATTTACAATGAGCAGTTCTTC	CASRGIYNEQFF
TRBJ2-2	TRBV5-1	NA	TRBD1	TGCGCCAGCAGCTTGGCCGGGACAGGGACGGCCGGGGAGCTGTTTTTT	CASSLAGTGTAGELFF
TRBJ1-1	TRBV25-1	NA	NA	TGTGCCAGCAGTAATTCGGAGAACACTGAAGCTTTCTTT	CASSNSENTEAFF
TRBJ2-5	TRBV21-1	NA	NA	TGTGCCAGAAAGGAAGAGACCCAGTACTTC	CARKEETQYF
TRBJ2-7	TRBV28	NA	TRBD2	TGTGCCAGCAATCGAGTAGGGCTAGCGGGAGGCCTCTTCCCCTACGAGCAGTACTTC	CASNRVGLAGGLFPYEQYF
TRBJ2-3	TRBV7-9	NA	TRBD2	TGTGCCAGCAGTCTTAGCGGGTCTAGCACAGATACGCAGTATTTT	CASSLSGSSTDTQYF
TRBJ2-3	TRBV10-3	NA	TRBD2	TGTGCCATCAGTGAGTGGCTAGCGGGAGCCACAGATACGCAGTATTTT	CAISEWLAGATDTQYF
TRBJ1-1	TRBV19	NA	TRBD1	TGTGCCAGTAGTATAATCTCCGGGACAGGGTTACGAGAAGCTTTCTTT	CASSIISGTGLREAFF
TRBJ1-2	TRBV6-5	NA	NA	TGTGCCAGCAGTCTCTATTTAAGCTATGGCTACACCTTC	CASSLYLSYGYTF
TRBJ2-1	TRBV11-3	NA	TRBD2	TGTGCCAGCAGCTTTCGGGAGGGGCGGCACGGATACAATGAGCAGTTCTTC	CASSFREGRHGYNEQFF
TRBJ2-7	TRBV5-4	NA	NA	TGTGCCAGCAGCTTATCGGGCCCCTACGAGCAGTACTTC	CASSLSGPYEQYF
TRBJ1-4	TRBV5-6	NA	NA	TGTGCCAGCAGCTTGATTGGACGGTCAAATGAAAAACTGTTTTTT	CASSLIGRSNEKLFF